The 7 T cell receptor beta chains in this list originate from one sample, sequenced in a study of long-term antiretroviral therapy in people with HIV. At survey level, the immunoSEQ assay was run in its v3.0 version. Some clones are missing from TCRdb's copy, which holds only in-frame ones; the method was immunoSEQ multiplex PCR. The top ten clones hold around 5% of a sample with around 23,000 clones, about 80% of them seen once. Sample: unsorted PBMCs, taken 0.3 years after starting antiretroviral therapy. These receptors were obtained from a man between 45 and 60 years old with HIV.

The CDR3 here is CASSQVTARNEKLFF. For the CDR3, the DNA is TGCGCCAGCAGCCAAGTGACAGCTCGAAATGAAAAACTGTTTTTT. V is TRBV4-1 and J is TRBJ1-4; perhaps TRBD1 as D (5 bases). V lost 1 base, J lost 5 bases, and 11 bases lay in between. Germline V gives CDR1 MGHRA, CDR2 YSYEKL. The CDR3 is 15 residues long.

This clone appeared a single time. This chain joins TRBV5-6 and TRBJ2-1, with D perhaps matching TRBD1 (5 bases). The CDR3 spans 14 residues. V was trimmed by 0 bases and J by 5 bases, leaving 9 bases between them. Germline V gives CDR1 SGHDT, CDR2 YYEEEE. This CDR3 is CASSLVDRNNEQFF. CDR3 DNA: TGTGCCAGCAGCTTGGTAGACAGAAACAATGAGCAGTTCTTC. The variable domain in full, with the rest retrieved from reference TRBV5-6 and TRBJ2-1, is DAGVTQSPTHLIKTRGQQVTLRCSPKSGHDTVSWYQQALGQGPQFIFQYYEEEERQRGNFPDRFSGHQFPNYSSELNVNALLLGDSALYLCASSLVDRNNEQFFGPGTRLTVL.

This chain links TRBV28 with TRBJ1-5; D ambiguous. Germline CDR1 reads MDHEN; CDR2 reads SYDVKM. CDR3 length: 12 residues. Trimming stripped 4 bases from V and 5 bases from J, with 6 bases between. The CDR3 spells CASSSVDQPQHF. The DNA of the CDR3 is TGTGCCAGCAGTTCGGTAGATCAGCCCCAGCATTTT.

The chain recombines TRBV7-9 with TRBJ1-2, with a tentative D call TRBD1 (6 bases). Trimming pared 5 bases from V and 4 bases from J, leaving 17 bases between. Germline V gene lookup returns CDR1 SEHNR and CDR2 FQNEAQ (reference sequence). The CDR3 has 15 residues. CDR3 region: CASSLPTGKGYGYTF. DNA for the CDR3: TGTGCCAGCAGCCTCCCCACAGGGAAGGGCTATGGCTACACCTTC.

The chain has TRBV7-6 and TRBJ2-5; D is undetermined. The germline gives CDR1 SGHVS, CDR2 FNYEAQ. V was trimmed by 5 bases and J by 1 base, leaving 11 bases between them. The CDR3 sequence is 14 residues long. As DNA, the CDR3 is TGTGCCAGCAGCCCGATAGGGTCCCAAGAGACCCAGTACTTC. This sequence encodes CASSPIGSQETQYF.

The V call is TRBV21-1, the J call TRBJ1-2. TRBV21-1 is tagged as a pseudogene. The CDR3 totals 16 residues. Here the CDR3 DNA reads TGTGCCAGCAGCAAAGCAAGGGCGGGGCGTCACTATGGCTACACCTTC. Protein: CASSKARAGRHYGYTF.

The V call is TRBV6-6, the J call TRBJ1-5; 9 bases agree with TRBD1. The CDR3 sequence is 14 residues long. Trimming removed 6 bases from V and 6 bases from J; junction bases left unmatched: 6. CDR1 and CDR2 from the germline V gene are MNHNY and SVGAGI (reference sequence). The CDR3 nucleotides are TGTGCCAGCAGCCACAGGGGGCGCGGTCAGCCCCAGCATTTT. This codes for CASSHRGRGQPQHF.